This T cell receptor beta chain originates from a study of regulatory T cells in long-lasting Graves disease. The length of the CDR3 is 16 residues. Germline V gene sequence: CDR1 LGHNA, CDR2 YNFKEQ. Trimming shortened V by 0 bases and J by 3 bases, and 11 bases separated the two germline ends. Stated time point: persistent/refractory GD, antithyroid drugs over 5 years with positive TRAb. The authors made the TCR library using RNA they extracted from PBMCs. Building the TCR beta libraries relied on iRepertoire HTBI primers, and CDR3 regions underwent Arm-PCR. TCRdb processed the multiplex PCR reads anew with MiXCR; each CDR3 protein has one entry. The sample holds hundreds of thousands of distinct CDR3 sequences, roughly 20% seen once. This clonotype was found a few times. The antigen is not known. Points from the study as a whole: Blood alone, not thyroid tissue, was studied.

The TCR was taken from a female donor with Graves disease. Sequences were derived from peripheral blood mononuclear cells (PBMCs), sampled when the disease was refractory, from a patient treated with antithyroid drugs. The chain links TRBV4-2 to TRBJ1-4; D ambiguous. For the CDR3, the DNA is TGTGCCAGCAGCCAAGACGGCGCCTTATCTAATGAAAAACTGTTTTTT. Translated, it gives CASSQDGALSNEKLFF.